The T cell receptor beta chain described here comes from a study of blood T cell repertoires in COVID-19. Clones were read by immunoSEQ multiplex PCR, and TCRdb kept only the in-frame ones, dropping some. The sample lists under 300,000 clones, 65% to 90% occurring once. From germline, CDR1 is LNHDA and CDR2 SQIVND (reference sequence). The CDR3 runs to 14 residues. The V and J ends lost 6 bases and 3 bases, in that order; junction bases with no gene match: 3. The specimen was peripheral blood. The gene calls are TRBV19 and TRBJ2-2; TRBD1 matches at 8 bases. This receptor was taken from a woman of 80 years or more with active or convalescent COVID-19. The chain's CDR3 is CASRGQGYTGELFF. In DNA form, the CDR3 reads TGTGCCAGTAGAGGACAGGGTTACACCGGGGAGCTGTTTTTT.